This TCR beta chain was observed in a study of blood T cell repertoires in COVID-19. Study-wide background: Specimens from acute and convalescent COVID-19 originated in the United States, Italy and Spain.

This CDR3 comprises 16 residues. V lost 0 bases, J lost 9 bases, and 5 bases stayed unmatched. Germline values: CDR1 KGHDR, CDR2 SFDVKD. The protocol was immunoSEQ multiplex PCR, while the TCRdb copy is restricted to in-frame clones and leaves out a portion. The repertoire has tens of thousands of clones, 75% to 90% of them found once; the top ten carry over 1%. V usage is TRBV24-1 and J usage is TRBJ2-1, with 12 bases lining up with TRBD2. The sample consisted of peripheral blood. This clonotype was obtained from a man aged 60 to 75 with acute or convalescent COVID-19. The CDR3 sequence: CATSDLLAGGPSEQFF. The CDR3 DNA sequence: TGTGCCACCAGTGATTTGCTAGCGGGAGGGCCTTCTGAGCAGTTCTTC.